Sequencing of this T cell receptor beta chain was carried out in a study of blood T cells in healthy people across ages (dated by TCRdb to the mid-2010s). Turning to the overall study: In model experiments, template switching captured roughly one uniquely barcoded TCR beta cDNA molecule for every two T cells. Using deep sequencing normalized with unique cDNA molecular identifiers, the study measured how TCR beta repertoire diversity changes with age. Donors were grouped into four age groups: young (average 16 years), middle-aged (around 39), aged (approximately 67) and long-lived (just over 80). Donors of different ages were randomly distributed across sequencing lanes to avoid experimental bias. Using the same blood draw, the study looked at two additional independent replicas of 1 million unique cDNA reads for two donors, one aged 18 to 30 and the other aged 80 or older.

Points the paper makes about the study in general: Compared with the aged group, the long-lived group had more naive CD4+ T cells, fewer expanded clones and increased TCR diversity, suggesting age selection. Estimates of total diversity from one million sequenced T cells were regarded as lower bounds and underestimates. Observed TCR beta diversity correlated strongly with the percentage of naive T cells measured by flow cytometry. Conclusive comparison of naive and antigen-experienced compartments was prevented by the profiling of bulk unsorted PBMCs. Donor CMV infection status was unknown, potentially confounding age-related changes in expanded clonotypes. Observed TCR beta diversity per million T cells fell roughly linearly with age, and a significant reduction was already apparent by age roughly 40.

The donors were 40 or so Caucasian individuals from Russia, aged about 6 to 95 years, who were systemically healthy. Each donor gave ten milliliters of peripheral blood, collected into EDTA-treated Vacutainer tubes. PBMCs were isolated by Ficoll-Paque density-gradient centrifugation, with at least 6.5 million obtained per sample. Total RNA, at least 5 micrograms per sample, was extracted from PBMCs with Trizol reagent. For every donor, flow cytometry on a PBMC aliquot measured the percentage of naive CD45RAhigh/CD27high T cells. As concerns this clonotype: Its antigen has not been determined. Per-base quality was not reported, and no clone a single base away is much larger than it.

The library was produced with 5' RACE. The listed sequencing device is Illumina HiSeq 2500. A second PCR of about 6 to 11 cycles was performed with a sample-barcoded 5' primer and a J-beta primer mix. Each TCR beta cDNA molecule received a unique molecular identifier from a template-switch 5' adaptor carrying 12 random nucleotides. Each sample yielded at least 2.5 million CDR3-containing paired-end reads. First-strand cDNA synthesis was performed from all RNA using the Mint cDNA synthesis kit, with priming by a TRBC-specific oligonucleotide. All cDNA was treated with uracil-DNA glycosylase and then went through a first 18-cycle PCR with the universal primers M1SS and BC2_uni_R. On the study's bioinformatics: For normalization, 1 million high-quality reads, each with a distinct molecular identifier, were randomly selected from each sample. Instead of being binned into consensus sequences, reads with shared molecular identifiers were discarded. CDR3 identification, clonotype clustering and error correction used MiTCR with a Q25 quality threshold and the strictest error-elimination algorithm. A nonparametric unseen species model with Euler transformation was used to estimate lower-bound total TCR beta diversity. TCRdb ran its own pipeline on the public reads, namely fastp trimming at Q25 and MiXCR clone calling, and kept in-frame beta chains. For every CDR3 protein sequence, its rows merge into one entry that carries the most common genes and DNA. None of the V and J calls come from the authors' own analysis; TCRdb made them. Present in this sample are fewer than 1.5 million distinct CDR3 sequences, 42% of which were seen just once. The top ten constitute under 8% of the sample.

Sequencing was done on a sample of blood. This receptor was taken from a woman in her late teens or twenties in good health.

The CDR3 region: CATRGSGNNTEQFF. The DNA reads TGTGCCACCAGAGGAAGCGGGAACAACACTGAGCAGTTCTTC. The V and J segments used are TRBV6-1 and TRBJ2-1; TRBD2 fits 7 bases in the junction. The CDR3 goes from the cysteine to the phenylalanine over 14 residues. The DNA shown is the 42-base CDR3, in frame from base 1. Based on the germline V gene, the CDR1 and CDR2 sequences are MNHNS and SASEGT. The germline V end is reduced by 10 bases and the J end by 9 bases; junction bases left unmatched: 15.